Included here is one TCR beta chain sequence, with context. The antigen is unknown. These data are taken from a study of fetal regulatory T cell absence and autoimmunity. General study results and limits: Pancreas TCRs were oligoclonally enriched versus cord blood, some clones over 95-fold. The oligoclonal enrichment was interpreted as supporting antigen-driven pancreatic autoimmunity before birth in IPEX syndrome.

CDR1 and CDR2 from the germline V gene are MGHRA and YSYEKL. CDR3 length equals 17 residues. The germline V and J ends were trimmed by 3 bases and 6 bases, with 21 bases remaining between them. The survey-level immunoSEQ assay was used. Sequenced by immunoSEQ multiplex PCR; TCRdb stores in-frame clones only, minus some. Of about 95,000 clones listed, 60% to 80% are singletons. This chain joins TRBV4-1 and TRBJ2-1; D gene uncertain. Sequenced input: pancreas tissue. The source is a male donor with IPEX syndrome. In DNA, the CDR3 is TGCGCCAGCAGCCAGGCCCCTAGTCCTTATGGCGGCAATGAGCAGTTCTTC. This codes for CASSQAPSPYGGNEQFF.